These 2 T cell receptor beta chains share one sample of origin, sequenced in a study of molecular identifiers for immune sequencing clone quantification (dated by TCRdb to between 2017 and 2018). Libraries were built with PCR. Reads for this sample came from an Illumina MiSeq. The public reads were run again by TCRdb, first through fastp at Q25 and then through MiXCR, and only productive beta chains were kept. A single entry per CDR3 protein holds the most common genes and DNA from its merged rows. Recorded for this sample are some 40,000 distinct CDR3 sequences; less than 20% of them occurred a single time. Jointly, the top ten make up about 6.9% of the sample. The sample comprised naive CD8+ T cells from blood, with Jurkat cell RNA spiked in. Sample cell subset or site, as interpreted from the label and publication: FACS-sorted CD8+CD4-CCR7+CD45RA+ naive T cells. The receptors were sampled from a human donor in good health. Some libraries in this study had Jurkat cell RNA spiked in.

This clonotype was seen a handful of times. The chain joins TRBV3-1 to TRBJ2-1, with 9 nucleotides matching TRBD2. Unmatched junction bases numbered 13, after V lost 4 bases and J lost 6 bases. Germline lookup yields CDR1 LGHDT and CDR2 YNNKEL (reference sequence). The CDR3 is made up of 17 amino acids. The CDR3 DNA is TGTGCCAGCAGCCCTCCAGCCATAGCGGGAGAGACCAATGAGCAGTTCTTC. It yields the protein CASSPPAIAGETNEQFF.

This clonotype was counted ten times or more. CDR3 sequence reads: CASSPSGDTQYF. The CDR3 bases are TGTGCCAGCAGTCCATCGGGAGATACGCAGTATTTT. The V call is TRBV12-3 or TRBV12-4, the J call TRBJ2-3, with D unresolved. Trimming removed 5 bases at V and 5 bases at J, with 8 bases between. This CDR3 has 12 residues.